The clone carrying this T cell receptor (beta chain) has a handful of counts. The antigen is not known. CDR1 and CDR2 from the germline V gene are WSHSY and SAAADI. Trimming took 1 base from V and 6 from J, leaving 10 bases between them. This CDR3 is built from 15 residues. Reverse transcribing all isolated RNA meant expressed TCRB transcripts were sequenced. Some clones are missing from TCRdb's copy, which holds only in-frame ones; the method was immunoSEQ multiplex PCR. The sample records about 44,000 clones, roughly 70% being singletons. This sample was included in a study of beta chain features in type 1 diabetes. Study-wide results and caveats: Type 1 diabetes patients had TCRB CDR3s that were shorter (moderately but significantly so) in all four CD4+ subsets. Using cDNA template may skew counts toward highly expressing activated cells.

V gene TRBV10-2 combines with J gene TRBJ1-6; D may be TRBD1 (6 bases). The sequenced sample was Tregs from blood. This receptor was taken from a woman between 18 and 30 years old with type 1 diabetes. CDR3 region: CASSEFGQSNSPLHF. CDR3 nucleotides: TGCGCCAGCAGTGAGTTCGGACAGAGTAATTCACCCCTCCACTTT.